This T cell receptor (beta chain) was observed in a study of shared clonotypes between healthy human individuals. The germline V gene has CDR1 SGDLS and CDR2 YYNGEE. After removal of 3 bases from V and 4 bases from J, the junction contained 6 bases not matched to a gene. This CDR3 region has 15 residues. The protocol was immunoSEQ multiplex PCR, while the TCRdb copy is restricted to in-frame clones and leaves out a portion. The data contain millions of clones, 85% to 95% of them singletons. Sequenced: naive CD4+ T cells sorted from blood. Indicated subset: CD45RA+ positively selected. The J gene is TRBJ2-2, the V gene TRBV9, with TRBD1 matching over 7 bases. This receptor was taken from a young man in good health. The CDR3 sequence is CASSETGTATGELFF. CDR3 sequence (DNA): TGTGCCAGCAGCGAGACCGGGACAGCCACCGGGGAGCTGTTTTTT.